Below are 16 T cell receptor beta chains sequenced from a single sample in a study of chronic HIV infection and antiretroviral therapy. TCRdb fed the 5' RACE reads into MiXCR, producing one record per CDR3 protein. The data show 45,000 to 60,000 distinct CDR3 sequences, about a fifth seen once. What was sequenced was peripheral blood. The source of these receptors is an adult who had HIV and had not received antiretroviral therapy, or was an uninfected healthy control (not recorded which).

The V call is TRBV28, the J call TRBJ1-4, with a weak D call TRBD1 (5 bases). Trimming cost V 6 bases and J 5 bases, with 13 bases left between them. The CDR3 has 14 residues. Germline V gene data show CDR1 as MDHEN and CDR2 as SYDVKM. The CDR3 spells CASRGPPPNEKLFF. The CDR3 nucleotides are TGTGCCAGCAGGGGACCCCCCCCCAATGAAAAACTGTTTTTT.

The J gene is TRBJ1-5, the V gene TRBV5-8; D possibly corresponds to TRBD1 (5 bases). From germline, CDR1 is SGHTS and CDR2 YDEGEE. CDR3 size: 16 residues. V gave up 1 base and J gave up 1 base, with 12 bases separating them. The CDR3 sequence: CASSLRGDVSNQPQHF. The CDR3 DNA follows: TGTGCCAGCAGCTTGCGGGGGGACGTGAGCAATCAGCCCCAGCATTTT.

The J gene is TRBJ1-5, the V gene TRBV28; D may be TRBD1 (5 bases). V shed 6 bases and J shed 6 bases, with 15 bases lying between them. The CDR3 runs 14 residues. Germline CDR1 and CDR2: MDHEN and SYDVKM. The chain's CDR3 is CASRTGPRLQPQHF. The CDR3 nucleotides are TGTGCCAGCAGAACGGGACCGCGGCTTCAGCCCCAGCATTTT.

This clonotype was picked up one time. The rearrangement joins TRBV29-1 to TRBJ1-5, with 10 bases aligning to TRBD1. The V gene's germline CDR1 is SQVTM and CDR2 ANQGSEA. Trimming removed 4 bases from V and 3 bases from J; junction bases left unmatched: 9. CDR3 length equals 16 residues. Here the CDR3 DNA reads TGCAGCGTTGTTCGCCTGGGACAGGGGCTCAATCAGCCCCAGCATTTT. It codes for CSVVRLGQGLNQPQHF.

The V and J genes are TRBV28 and TRBJ1-5; maybe TRBD1 (5 bases). Germline V gene data show CDR1 as MDHEN and CDR2 as SYDVKM. V shed 1 base and J shed 6 bases, with 10 bases lying between them. The CDR3 has 14 residues. The CDR3 nucleotides read TGTGCCAGCAGTTTATCGGGGACGGGTCAGCCCCAGCATTTT. It yields the protein CASSLSGTGQPQHF.

In this sample, this clonotype turned up many times. The chain links TRBV29-1 to TRBJ1-1; D unclear. The V end lost 4 bases, the J end lost 2 bases, and 8 bases lay between the germline ends. Germline-derived CDR1 and CDR2 are SQVTM and ANQGSEA. The CDR3 totals 12 residues. Here the CDR3 reads CSVADPNTEAFF. CDR3 sequence (DNA): TGCAGCGTTGCGGACCCAAACACTGAAGCTTTCTTT.

This sequence joins TRBV7-9 and TRBJ1-2; D is ambiguous. Germline V gives CDR1 SEHNR, CDR2 FQNEAQ (reference sequence). The V end lost 3 bases, the J end lost 6 bases, and 11 bases lay between the germline ends. This CDR3 is 13 amino acids long. CDR3 sequence reads: CASSFPTMDGYTF. In DNA form, the CDR3 reads TGTGCCAGCAGCTTTCCAACGATGGATGGCTACACCTTC.

This rearrangement joins TRBV2 to TRBJ2-7; no reliable D call. The germline gives CDR1 SNHLY, CDR2 FYNNEI. This CDR3 contains 13 residues. V was pared by 6 bases and J by 0 bases, with 9 bases between. CDR3: CASRSIYSYEQYF. In DNA form, the CDR3 reads TGTGCCAGCAGAAGCATATACTCCTACGAGCAGTACTTC.

Only a few counts were recorded for this clonotype. The rearrangement joins TRBV29-1 to TRBJ2-1; 10 bases map to TRBD2. Germline CDR1 is SQVTM and CDR2 is ANQGSEA. The CDR3 runs to 14 residues. Unmatched junction bases numbered 9, after V lost 4 bases and J lost 9 bases. CDR3 loop: CSVVPSGRIGEQFF. CDR3 nucleotide sequence: TGCAGCGTTGTCCCTAGCGGGAGAATAGGTGAGCAGTTCTTC.

The CDR3 DNA follows: TGCAGCGTTGAAGAACAACGCAACACCATATATTTT. This codes for CSVEEQRNTIYF. This chain connects TRBV29-1 to TRBJ1-3; no clear D gene. V was pared by 0 bases and J by 7 bases, with 7 bases between. The CDR3 is made up of 12 amino acids. Germline V gene lookup returns CDR1 SQVTM and CDR2 ANQGSEA.

This rearrangement joins TRBV27 to TRBJ2-2; D not resolved. Trimming stripped 5 bases from V and 5 bases from J, with 12 bases between. The CDR3 covers 14 residues. In germline, CDR1 is MNHEY, CDR2 SMNVEV (reference sequence). CDR3 residues: CASSGVVRTGELFF. For the CDR3, the DNA is TGTGCCAGCAGTGGTGTAGTTCGTACCGGGGAGCTGTTTTTT.

V gene TRBV29-1 combines with J gene TRBJ2-7; tentatively, D is TRBD1 (7 bases). The CDR3 loop spans 14 amino acids. V was shortened by 4 bases and J by 4 bases, with 17 bases between the two germline ends. The germline CDR1 and CDR2 sequences are SQVTM and ANQGSEA. CDR3 sequence (DNA): TGCAGCGTTGCAGGGGGGAGCGGAGGTTACGAGCAGTACTTC. This codes for CSVAGGSGGYEQYF.

This clonotype has a handful of counts. The junction and the germline gene differ at one end; a read error may be behind it. The CDR3 protein is CASSQAPPGNTIYF. The CDR3 nucleotides are TGCGCCAGCAGTCAAGCCCCCCCCGGAAACACCATATATTTT. This chain uses TRBV4-1 with TRBJ1-3; D remains ambiguous. The CDR3 length is 14 residues. CDR1 and CDR2 (germline): MGHRA, YSYEKL.

This clonotype appeared a few times. The CDR3 DNA is TGTGCCAGCAGCTACGGCCCCCTTCAGTACTTC. It translates to CASSYGPLQYF. The chain recombines TRBV28 with TRBJ2-4, with D unresolved. Trimming removed 6 bases from V and 11 bases from J, with 11 bases in between. The CDR3 contains 11 residues. The germline V gene encodes CDR1 MDHEN and CDR2 SYDVKM.

The CDR3 bases are TGTGCCAGTTGGAACTATGGCTACACCTTC. Protein: CASWNYGYTF. The rearrangement joins TRBV28 to TRBJ1-2, with D hard to call. V lost 9 bases, J lost 2 bases, and 4 bases lay in between. Germline lookup yields CDR1 MDHEN and CDR2 SYDVKM. This CDR3 region has 10 residues.

This clonotype was counted ten times or more. This chain joins TRBV29-1 and TRBJ2-1; 7 bases are shared with TRBD2. Germline loops: CDR1 SQVTM, CDR2 ANQGSEA. V trimming: 4 bases; J trimming: 15 bases; junction bases outside the gene matches: 12. This CDR3 has 12 amino acids. The CDR3 nucleotides are TGCAGCGTTGGGAGAGGGGAGGGCGTGCGGTTCTTC. It yields the protein CSVGRGEGVRFF.